Below, 29 T cell receptor beta chains from the same sample are listed, as sequenced in a study of cytomegalovirus exposure and HLA in healthy donors. With 60 Vbeta and 13 Jbeta primers, the PCR was carried out. Using immunoSEQ multiplex PCR, the repertoire was profiled, and TCRdb retains in-frame clones only, with some absent. The table records roughly 130,000 clones, 80% of them present only once. Sequenced input: PBMCs. The source is a male donor in good health and CMV-seronegative.

This sequence joins TRBV5-8 and TRBJ1-4; possible D gene TRBD1, 5 bases. This CDR3 is 14 amino acids long. The germline CDR1 and CDR2 sequences are SGHTS and YDEGEE. The ends were cut back, 4 bases at V and 5 bases at J, with 12 bases in the middle. Here the CDR3 reads CASSRGTVNEKLFF. CDR3 coding DNA: TGTGCCAGCAGCCGCGGGACGGTGAATGAAAAACTGTTTTTT.

V is TRBV5-5 and J is TRBJ1-1, with 10 bases that match TRBD1. V lost 5 bases, J lost 5 bases, and 9 bases stayed unmatched. The CDR3 is made up of 15 amino acids. CDR1 is SGHKS and CDR2 is YYEKEE in the germline V gene (reference sequence). Here the CDR3 reads CASRSDRGRITEAFF. The CDR3, as DNA: TGTGCCAGCAGGTCAGACAGGGGGCGCATAACTGAAGCTTTCTTT.

The chain joins TRBV4-2 to TRBJ1-1; D possibly corresponds to TRBD1 (5 bases). This CDR3 comprises 15 residues. Germline V gene sequence: CDR1 LGHNA, CDR2 YNFKEQ. Between the trimmed V and J ends, which lost 0 bases and 3 bases, there was a span of 11 bases. The CDR3 sequence: CASSQDRRGYTEAFF. CDR3 DNA sequence: TGTGCCAGCAGCCAAGATCGGAGGGGATACACTGAAGCTTTCTTT.

This clone was seen more than once but under ten times. This chain connects TRBV7-3 to TRBJ2-3; D might be TRBD2 (5 bases). Deletions cut 3 bases from V and 2 bases from J, with 9 bases between. The length of the CDR3 is 14 residues. Germline CDR1 is SGHTA and CDR2 is FQGTGA. CDR3 sequence: CASSLSGYTDTQYF. DNA for the CDR3: TGTGCCAGCAGCTTGAGCGGTTACACAGATACGCAGTATTTT.

The chain recombines TRBV7-9 with TRBJ2-6; 10 bases map to TRBD2. CDR3 size: 18 residues. Per the germline V gene, CDR1 is SEHNR and CDR2 is FQNEAQ (reference sequence). The J segment lost 0 bases and the V segment lost 5 bases, leaving 7 bases of the junction unmatched. CDR3 protein: CASSLRLAGSSGANVLTF. The DNA of the CDR3 is TGTGCCAGCAGCCTAAGACTAGCGGGCAGCTCTGGGGCCAACGTCCTGACTTTC.

The rearrangement links TRBV14 to TRBJ1-1, with 8 bases matching TRBD1. The trim removed 0 bases at V and 6 bases at J, leaving 12 bases unmatched. The CDR3 sequence is 17 residues long. CDR1 and CDR2 from the germline V gene are SGHDN and FVKESK. The CDR3 protein is CASSQDRGPSRGAEAFF. For the CDR3, the DNA is TGTGCCAGCAGCCAAGACAGGGGGCCGAGCAGGGGGGCTGAAGCTTTCTTT.

About this clone: At one of its ends the junction is not consistent with the germline gene, which may arise from a read error. At the DNA level, this CDR3 is encoded by other sequences in the same sample as well. V gene TRBV29-1 combines with J gene TRBJ1-2; 12 bases are a match to TRBD1. There are 14 residues in the CDR3. Germline V gene sequence: CDR1 SQVTM, CDR2 ANQGSEA. Here the CDR3 reads CSVETGQGAGGYTF. For the CDR3, the DNA is TGCAGCGTTGAGACGGGACAGGGGGCAGGTGGCTACACTTTC.

This clone was detected only a few times. This sequence joins TRBV28 and TRBJ2-6, with 7 bases matching TRBD2. V shed 2 bases and J 0 bases; nucleotides not matched to a gene: 4. The CDR3 totals 17 residues. Germline V gene lookup returns CDR1 MDHEN and CDR2 SYDVKM. The CDR3 bases are TGTGCCAGCAGTTTAGCGGGGGAGTCCTCTGGGGCCAACGTCCTGACTTTC. This codes for CASSLAGESSGANVLTF.

The rearrangement uses TRBV2 and TRBJ2-7; tentative D call: TRBD2 (5 bases). CDR1 and CDR2 from the germline V gene are SNHLY and FYNNEI. There are 11 residues in the CDR3. The ends were cut back, 4 bases at V and 7 bases at J, with 8 bases in the middle. CDR3 sequence reads: CASSGRREQYF. CDR3 bases: TGTGCCAGCAGTGGAAGGAGGGAGCAGTACTTC. The full variable domain, completed using reference TRBV2 and TRBJ2-7, is EPEVTQTPSHQVTQMGQEVILRCVPISNHLYFYWYRQILGQKVEFLVSFYNNEISEKSEIFDDQFSVERPDGSNFTLKIRSTKLEDSAMYFCASSGRREQYFGPGTRLTVT.

The chain recombines TRBV19 with TRBJ2-5; no clear D. The CDR3 loop spans 11 amino acids. Germline CDR1 reads LNHDA; CDR2 reads SQIVND (reference sequence). The ends were cut back, 6 bases at V and 4 bases at J, with 6 bases in the middle. CDR3 bases: TGTGCCAGTAGATTGAGAGAGACCCAGTACTTC. Protein sequence: CASRLRETQYF.

The CDR3 spells CAISESFDPSSSYGYTF. CDR3 nucleotides: TGTGCCATCAGTGAGTCCTTCGACCCTTCTTCTAGCTATGGCTACACCTTC. V usage is TRBV10-3 and J usage is TRBJ1-2, with D unclear. The CDR3 length is 17 residues. Germline CDR1 reads ENHRY; CDR2 reads SYGVKD. Trimming took 0 bases from V and 4 from J, leaving 18 bases between them.

This clone was detected only a few times. The J gene is TRBJ2-3, the V gene TRBV18, with a weak D call TRBD2 (6 bases). The CDR3 runs 16 residues. The V end was cut by 3 bases, the J end by 3 bases, with 16 bases between. Looked up from germline, CDR1 is KGHSH and CDR2 is LQKENI. For the CDR3, the DNA is TGTGCCAGCTCACCCGGGACTGCCGGTTCGACAGATACGCAGTATTTT. This gives the protein CASSPGTAGSTDTQYF. The complete variable domain, with remaining parts taken from reference TRBV18 and TRBJ2-3, reads NAGVMQNPRHLVRRRGQEARLRCSPMKGHSHVYWYRQLPEEGLKFMVYLQKENIIDESGMPKERFSAEFPKEGPSILRIQQVVRGDSAAYFCASSPGTAGSTDTQYFGPGTRLTVL.

This clone appeared a single time. This chain joins TRBV30 and TRBJ2-7; D is ambiguous. V lost 2 bases and J lost 0, with 11 bases in between. This CDR3 is 14 amino acids long. Germline-derived CDR1 and CDR2 are GTSNPN and SVGIG (reference sequence). Here the CDR3 DNA reads TGTGCCTGGAGTCCAGGAATTGGCTCCTACGAGCAGTACTTC. Translating it yields CAWSPGIGSYEQYF.

V is TRBV9 and J is TRBJ1-3; 9 bases line up with TRBD1. Germline assignment: CDR1 SGDLS and CDR2 YYNGEE. The CDR3 loop spans 15 amino acids. V gave up 4 bases and J gave up 4 bases; unmatched junction bases: 6. CDR3 sequence: CASSIGTGQGNTIYF. CDR3 bases: TGTGCCAGCAGCATCGGGACAGGGCAAGGAAACACCATATATTTT.

The chain couples TRBV5-1 to TRBJ2-3; D possibly corresponds to TRBD2 (5 bases). V was shortened by 1 base and J by 3 bases, with 12 bases between the two germline ends. The length of the CDR3 is 15 residues. CDR1 and CDR2 (germline): SGHRS, YFSETQ. The CDR3 loop reads CASSLLGASTDTQYF. In DNA, the CDR3 is TGCGCCAGCAGCTTGCTGGGAGCTTCGACAGATACGCAGTATTTT.

V and J are TRBV5-1 and TRBJ2-7; D unresolved. Germline values: CDR1 SGHRS, CDR2 YFSETQ. V was shortened by 5 bases and J by 5 bases, with 11 bases between the two germline ends. The CDR3 is made up of 12 amino acids. CDR3 loop: CASSDNSNEQYF. The CDR3 nucleotides are TGCGCCAGCAGTGACAACAGCAACGAGCAGTACTTC.

V gene TRBV4-2 combines with J gene TRBJ2-7; 15 bases line up with TRBD2. V gave up 0 bases and J gave up 3 bases; unmatched junction bases: 9. Germline V gene sequence: CDR1 LGHNA, CDR2 YNFKEQ. CDR3 size: 19 residues. CDR3 coding DNA: TGTGCCAGCAGCCAAGATCTAGGGACTAGCGGGAGGCCTTTCTACGAGCAGTACTTC. This encodes CASSQDLGTSGRPFYEQYF.

This chain connects TRBV9 to TRBJ1-3; D is possibly TRBD1 (5 bases). V was clipped by 7 bases and J by 2 bases, with 16 bases between them. Germline CDR1 and CDR2: SGDLS and YYNGEE. The CDR3 consists of 15 residues. CDR3 loop: CASGLGGLTGNTIYF. CDR3 nucleotide sequence: TGTGCCAGCGGGCTGGGGGGATTGACTGGAAACACCATATATTTT.

The V and J genes are TRBV7-9 and TRBJ1-4; TRBD1 matches at 8 bases. CDR3 length equals 14 residues. V lost 3 bases and J lost 7; bases outside the gene matches: 4. Germline CDR1 is SEHNR and CDR2 is FQNEAQ (reference sequence). The CDR3 reads CASSFTGGVEKLFF. DNA of the CDR3: TGTGCCAGCAGCTTCACAGGGGGGGTTGAAAAACTGTTTTTT.

This clone was counted a single time. The chain couples TRBV5-6 to TRBJ2-2, with D perhaps TRBD1 (5 bases). Germline V gene lookup returns CDR1 SGHDT and CDR2 YYEEEE. The V and J ends lost 0 bases and 7 bases respectively, with 13 bases between them. This CDR3 contains 15 residues. DNA for the CDR3: TGTGCCAGCAGCTTGGGGCCAGGGAATAGCGGGGAGCTGTTTTTT. It yields the protein CASSLGPGNSGELFF.

The V call is TRBV10-3, the J call TRBJ2-1; TRBD1 matches at 8 bases. Germline trimming cut 10 bases from V and 7 bases from J; bases unmatched to any gene: 9. The germline gives CDR1 ENHRY, CDR2 SYGVKD. This CDR3 is built from 13 residues. As DNA, the CDR3 is TGTGCCACCCGGACAGGGCCTGGTAATGAGCAGTTCTTC. It is translated as CATRTGPGNEQFF.

This clone was seen repeatedly, ten times or more. CDR3 sequence (DNA): TGTGCCTGGGGTCTGAGTGTTTCCTACGAGCAGTACTTC. Translation gives CAWGLSVSYEQYF. This chain connects TRBV30 to TRBJ2-7, with unresolved D. The CDR3 contains 13 residues. V dropped 5 bases and J dropped 1 base, with 12 bases sitting between them. The germline CDR1 and CDR2 sequences are GTSNPN and SVGIG (reference sequence).

V usage is TRBV19 and J usage is TRBJ1-2; D not resolved. Trimming took off 3 bases at V and 5 bases at J, with 7 bases between the two ends. The CDR3 loop spans 12 amino acids. Germline CDR1 LNHDA, CDR2 SQIVND (reference sequence). This chain's CDR3 is CASSIADYGYTF. The CDR3 DNA follows: TGTGCCAGTAGTATTGCGGATTATGGCTACACCTTC.

The rearrangement uses TRBV28 and TRBJ1-4, with TRBD1 matching 10 bases. The germline V gene encodes CDR1 MDHEN and CDR2 SYDVKM. J gave up 2 bases and V 6 bases, and 3 bases lay outside the gene matches. CDR3 length: 15 amino acids. The CDR3 here is CASRRQGATNEKLFF. Here the CDR3 DNA reads TGTGCCAGCAGGAGACAGGGGGCGACTAATGAAAAACTGTTTTTT.

This clone came up a few times. This chain connects TRBV14 to TRBJ1-2, with D perhaps TRBD1 (5 bases). V dropped 1 base and J dropped 6 bases, with 15 bases sitting between them. Germline CDR1 and CDR2: SGHDN and FVKESK. CDR3 length: 15 residues. The CDR3 nucleotides are TGTGCCAGCAGCCAAGTTGAAGGGGATCTTAATGGCTACACCTTC. Translation gives CASSQVEGDLNGYTF.

This chain links TRBV27 with TRBJ1-2; D remains ambiguous. From germline, CDR1 is MNHEY and CDR2 SMNVEV (reference sequence). The ends were cut back, 6 bases at V and 6 bases at J, with 14 bases in the middle. This CDR3 has 13 residues. The CDR3 protein is CASRPTQRNGYTF. The CDR3 region has the DNA TGTGCCAGCAGGCCCACCCAGCGCAATGGCTACACCTTC.

This clone was picked up a small number of times. J is TRBJ1-6 and V is TRBV28, with 10 bases lining up with TRBD1. The V gene's germline CDR1 is MDHEN and CDR2 SYDVKM. CDR3 length equals 15 residues. The trim removed 2 bases at V and 5 bases at J, leaving 0 bases unmatched. The CDR3: CASSLGQGDNSPLHF. The CDR3 DNA reads as TGTGCCAGCAGTTTAGGACAGGGGGATAATTCACCCCTCCACTTT.

The rearrangement uses TRBV2 and TRBJ2-1; 7 bases align to TRBD1. Germline CDR1 reads SNHLY; CDR2 reads FYNNEI. V shed 7 bases, J shed 7 bases, and the junction held 10 bases outside the gene matches. The CDR3 totals 14 residues. The CDR3 DNA follows: TGTGCCAGCACTAGGGGGCCAAGTTTGAATGAGCAGTTCTTC. This sequence encodes CASTRGPSLNEQFF.

The chain has TRBV11-2 and TRBJ2-1, with D perhaps TRBD2 (5 bases). V was clipped by 5 bases and J by 8 bases, with 13 bases between them. This CDR3 is built from 13 residues. From germline, CDR1 is SGHAT and CDR2 FQNNGV. The CDR3 coding sequence is TGTGCCAGCAGCCGGGGTATTTGGGATGAGCAGTTCTTC. Translated, it gives CASSRGIWDEQFF.